Listed below are T cell receptor beta chains from one sample, sequenced in a study of cytomegalovirus exposure and HLA in healthy donors. The method was immunoSEQ multiplex PCR; TCRdb's version includes in-frame clones alone and lacks a portion of them. The data show roughly 79,000 clones, with around 74% seen just once and under 7.5% held by the top ten. Sequences were obtained from PBMCs. These receptor sequences come from a woman between 45 and 60 years old in good health and CMV-seropositive. Both conserved end residues are part of each CDR3. A D gene is named only where the DNA matches it firmly. Some rows mark clone size as missing; the rest say once, few, many or name a class of expanded clone.

clone_size d_call j_call v_call cdr3_aa cdr3_nt
. TRBD1 TRBJ2-7 TRBV6-1 CASREGTGFFYEQYF TGTGCCAGCAGAGAAGGGACAGGGTTCTTCTACGAGCAGTACTTC
. TRBD1 TRBJ2-4 TRBV6-1 CASSATGGLYIQYF TGTGCCAGCAGTGCGACAGGGGGTTTGTACATTCAGTACTTC
. . TRBJ2-7 TRBV7-3 CASRGRMSGEQYF TGTGCCAGCAGGGGGCGGATGAGTGGCGAGCAGTACTTC
. TRBD1 TRBJ2-1 TRBV7-2 CASSLDRGPWNEQFF TGTGCCAGCAGCTTGGACAGGGGACCCTGGAATGAGCAGTTCTTC
. TRBD2 TRBJ2-1 TRBV13 CASSLGLGLAGDNEQFF TGTGCCAGCAGCTTAGGATTAGGACTAGCGGGAGATAATGAGCAGTTCTTC
. TRBD1 TRBJ2-7 TRBV5-4 CASRLYGTGGDEQYF TGTGCCAGCAGGTTGTACGGGACAGGGGGCGACGAGCAGTACTTC
few TRBD2 TRBJ2-2 TRBV19 CASSSRLAGELFF TGTGCCAGTAGTTCACGACTAGCGGGGGAGCTGTTTTTT
. . TRBJ2-7 TRBV5-1 CASSLVQGAEQYF TGCGCCAGCAGCTTGGTACAGGGTGCCGAGCAGTACTTC
once . TRBJ2-1 TRBV6-5 CASSLATPVDEQFF TGTGCCAGCAGTCTCGCTACCCCTGTGGATGAGCAGTTCTTC
. . TRBJ2-5 TRBV4-2 CASSPPGETQYF TGTGCCAGCAGCCCCCCAGGAGAGACCCAGTACTTC
. TRBD2 TRBJ2-7 TRBV27 CASSKLAEGFEQYF TGTGCCAGCAGTAAACTAGCGGAGGGATTCGAGCAGTACTTC
. . TRBJ2-7 TRBV5-1 CASSLGSGTGNVEQYF TGCGCCAGCAGCTTGGGTAGCGGGACAGGGAATGTCGAGCAGTACTTC
once TRBD1 TRBJ2-2 TRBV9 CASSRDRANTGELFF TGTGCCAGCAGCCGGGACAGGGCGAACACCGGGGAGCTGTTTTTT
. . TRBJ1-2 TRBV25-1 CASRPGTNYGYTF TGTGCCAGCAGGCCCGGGACTAACTATGGCTACACCTTC
. . TRBJ2-2 TRBV5-4 CASSLALGGTGELFF TGTGCCAGCAGCTTGGCGCTCGGAGGCACCGGGGAGCTGTTTTTT
once . TRBJ2-7 TRBV30 CAWSLLPGLNYEQYF TGTGCCTGGAGTCTTTTGCCGGGACTCAACTACGAGCAGTACTTC
once TRBD1 TRBJ1-5 TRBV19 CASSQGAKQPQHF TGTGCCAGTAGTCAGGGGGCGAAACAGCCCCAGCATTTT
. TRBD1 TRBJ1-1 TRBV6-5 CASNRGQKNTEAFF TGTGCCAGCAACAGGGGACAGAAGAACACTGAGGCTTTCTTT
few TRBD1 TRBJ1-2 TRBV7-2 CASNSQGNYGYTF TGTGCCAGCAACTCACAGGGGAACTATGGCTACACCTTC
. TRBD2 TRBJ2-5 TRBV15 CATSGGLAGAPGIKTQYF TGTGCCACCAGCGGCGGACTAGCGGGAGCCCCTGGGATAAAGACCCAGTACTTC
. . TRBJ2-7 TRBV27 CASSLKGDEQYF TGTGCCAGCAGTTTGAAGGGGGACGAGCAGTACTTC
. TRBD2 TRBJ2-1 TRBV30 CAWSAGGVSYNEQFF TGTGCCTGGAGTGCGGGAGGGGTCTCCTACAATGAGCAGTTCTTC
. TRBD1 TRBJ1-2 TRBV19 CASSMGQGYGYTF TGTGCCAGTAGTATGGGACAGGGGTATGGCTACACCTTC
many TRBD1 TRBJ1-5 TRBV27 CASSFGNRGSPQHF TGTGCCAGCAGTTTTGGGAACAGGGGAAGTCCCCAGCATTTT
. TRBD2 TRBJ2-2 TRBV5-4 CASSPRPGLAGDTGELFF TGTGCCAGCAGCCCCCGCCCGGGACTAGCGGGAGATACCGGGGAGCTGTTTTTT
once . TRBJ2-2 TRBV11-1 CASSTRDIGGELFF TGTGCCAGCAGCACCCGGGACATCGGCGGGGAGCTGTTTTTT
. . TRBJ1-4 TRBV27 CASSRGQSATNEKLFF TGTGCCAGCAGTCGAGGACAGAGTGCAACTAATGAAAAACTGTTTTTT
. . TRBJ1-5 TRBV6-6 CASSASDGLNQPQHF TGTGCCAGCAGTGCCTCGGACGGACTCAATCAGCCCCAGCATTTT
. TRBD1 TRBJ1-1 TRBV2 CASTRGLEAFF TGTGCCAGCACGAGGGGGCTTGAAGCTTTCTTT
once TRBD1 TRBJ1-4 TRBV29-1 CSAGQATGREKLFF TGCAGCGCCGGACAGGCCACCGGCCGGGAAAAACTGTTTTTT